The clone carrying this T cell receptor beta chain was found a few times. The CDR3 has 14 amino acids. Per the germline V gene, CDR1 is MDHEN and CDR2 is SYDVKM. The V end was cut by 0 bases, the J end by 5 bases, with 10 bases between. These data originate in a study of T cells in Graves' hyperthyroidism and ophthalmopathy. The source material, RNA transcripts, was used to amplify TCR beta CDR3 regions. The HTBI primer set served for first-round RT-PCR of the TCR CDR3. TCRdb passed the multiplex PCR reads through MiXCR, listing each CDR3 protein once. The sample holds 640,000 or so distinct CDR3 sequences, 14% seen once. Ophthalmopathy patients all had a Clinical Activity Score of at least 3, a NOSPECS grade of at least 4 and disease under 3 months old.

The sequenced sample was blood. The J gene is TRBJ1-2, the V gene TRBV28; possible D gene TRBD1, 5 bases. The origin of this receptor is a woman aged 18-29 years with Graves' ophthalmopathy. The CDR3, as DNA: TGTGCCAGCAGTTTATGGGGGCAGGGATATGGCTACACCTTC. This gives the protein CASSLWGQGYGYTF.